Sequencing of this T cell receptor beta chain was carried out in a study of glioma-infiltrating T cells after dendritic cell vaccination. Method: immunoSEQ multiplex PCR; TCRdb's copy keeps in-frame clones and lacks some. The sample lists tens of thousands of clones, 81% occurring once. Trimming removed 5 bases from V and 6 bases from J; junction bases left unmatched: 6. CDR1 and CDR2 from the germline V gene are SGHVS and FNYEAQ. The CDR3 covers 14 residues. The chain has TRBV7-6 and TRBJ1-5; 8 bases are shared with TRBD1. Here the sequenced sample was blood, taken before dendritic cell vaccination. The receptor's source is a human donor with glioblastoma. The DNA for the CDR3 is TGTGCCAGCAGCCCAGACAGGGGCGTTCAGCCCCAGCATTTT. This encodes CASSPDRGVQPQHF.